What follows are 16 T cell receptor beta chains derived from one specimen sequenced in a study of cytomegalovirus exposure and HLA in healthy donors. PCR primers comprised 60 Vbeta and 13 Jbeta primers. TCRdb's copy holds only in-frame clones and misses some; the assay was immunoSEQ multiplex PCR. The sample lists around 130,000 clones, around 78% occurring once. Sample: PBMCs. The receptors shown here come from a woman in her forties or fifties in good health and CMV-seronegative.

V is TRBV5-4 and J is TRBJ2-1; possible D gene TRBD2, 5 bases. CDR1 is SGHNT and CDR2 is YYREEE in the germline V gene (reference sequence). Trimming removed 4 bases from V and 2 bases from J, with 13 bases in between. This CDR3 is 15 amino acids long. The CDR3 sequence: CASSPRLAAYNEQFF. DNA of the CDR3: TGTGCCAGCAGCCCTCGGCTAGCCGCCTACAATGAGCAGTTCTTC. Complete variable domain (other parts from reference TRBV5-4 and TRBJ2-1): ETGVTQSPTHLIKTRGQQVTLRCSSQSGHNTVSWYQQALGQGPQFIFQYYREEENGRGNFPPRFSGLQFPNYSSELNVNALELDDSALYLCASSPRLAAYNEQFFGPGTRLTVL.

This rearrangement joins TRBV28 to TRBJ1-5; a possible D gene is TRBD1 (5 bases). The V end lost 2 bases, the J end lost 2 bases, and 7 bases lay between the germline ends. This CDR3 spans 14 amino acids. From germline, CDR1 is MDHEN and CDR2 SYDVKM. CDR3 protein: CASSLGGGNQPQHF. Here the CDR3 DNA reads TGTGCCAGCAGTTTAGGAGGGGGCAATCAGCCCCAGCATTTT.

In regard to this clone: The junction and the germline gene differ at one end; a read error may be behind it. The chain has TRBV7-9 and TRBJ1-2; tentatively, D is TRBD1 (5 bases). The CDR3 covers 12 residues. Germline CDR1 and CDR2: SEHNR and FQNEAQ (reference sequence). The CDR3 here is CSSREGLSGYTF. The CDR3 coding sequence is TGTTCCAGCAGGGAGGGGTTGAGTGGCTACACCTTC. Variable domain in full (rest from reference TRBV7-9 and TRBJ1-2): DTGVSQNPRHKITKRGQNVTFRCDPISEHNRLYWYRQTLGQGPEFLTYFQNEAQLEKSRLLSDRFSAERPKGSFSTLEIQRTEQGDSAMYLCSSREGLSGYTFGSGTRLTVV.

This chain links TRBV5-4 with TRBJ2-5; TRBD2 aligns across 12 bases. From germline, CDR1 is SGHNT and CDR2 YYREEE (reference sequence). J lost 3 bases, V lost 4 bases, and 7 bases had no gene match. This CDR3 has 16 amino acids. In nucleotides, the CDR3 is TGTGCCAGCAGCCTAGGTCGGACTAGCGGGAAAGAGACCCAGTACTTC. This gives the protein CASSLGRTSGKETQYF.

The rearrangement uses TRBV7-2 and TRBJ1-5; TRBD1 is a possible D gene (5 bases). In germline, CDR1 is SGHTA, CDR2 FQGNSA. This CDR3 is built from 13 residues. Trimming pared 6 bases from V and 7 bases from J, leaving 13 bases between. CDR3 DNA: TGTGCCAGCAGGGCGGGGCAAAGGCAGCCCCAGCATTTT. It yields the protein CASRAGQRQPQHF. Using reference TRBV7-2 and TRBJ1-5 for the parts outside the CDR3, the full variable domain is GAGVSQSPSNKVTEKGKDVELRCDPISGHTALYWYRQSLGQGLEFLIYFQGNSAPDKSGLPSDRFSAERTGGSVSTLTIQRTQQEDSAVYLCASRAGQRQPQHFGDGTRLSIL.

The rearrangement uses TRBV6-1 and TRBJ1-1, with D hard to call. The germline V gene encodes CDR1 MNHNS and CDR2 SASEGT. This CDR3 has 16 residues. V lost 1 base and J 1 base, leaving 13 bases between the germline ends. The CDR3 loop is CASSEGGGRPNTEAFF. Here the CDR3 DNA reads TGTGCCAGCAGTGAAGGGGGAGGCAGACCGAACACTGAAGCTTTCTTT.

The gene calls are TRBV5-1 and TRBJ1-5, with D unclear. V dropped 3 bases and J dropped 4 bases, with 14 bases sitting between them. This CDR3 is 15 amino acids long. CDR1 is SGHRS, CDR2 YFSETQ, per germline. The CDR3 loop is CASSSGSSGNQPQHF. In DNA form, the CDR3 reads TGCGCCAGCAGCTCCGGATCGTCGGGAAATCAGCCCCAGCATTTT.

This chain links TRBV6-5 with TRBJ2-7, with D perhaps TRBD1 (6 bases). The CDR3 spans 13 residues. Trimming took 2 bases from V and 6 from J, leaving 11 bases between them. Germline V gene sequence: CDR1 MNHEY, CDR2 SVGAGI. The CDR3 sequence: CASSYVPGAEQYF. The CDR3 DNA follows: TGTGCCAGCAGTTACGTCCCAGGGGCCGAGCAGTACTTC.

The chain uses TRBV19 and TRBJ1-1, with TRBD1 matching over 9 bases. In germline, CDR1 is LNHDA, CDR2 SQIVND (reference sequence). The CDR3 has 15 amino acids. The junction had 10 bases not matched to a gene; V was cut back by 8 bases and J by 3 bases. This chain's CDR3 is CASEGQGMGDTEAFF. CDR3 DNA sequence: TGTGCCAGTGAAGGACAGGGGATGGGCGACACTGAAGCTTTCTTT.

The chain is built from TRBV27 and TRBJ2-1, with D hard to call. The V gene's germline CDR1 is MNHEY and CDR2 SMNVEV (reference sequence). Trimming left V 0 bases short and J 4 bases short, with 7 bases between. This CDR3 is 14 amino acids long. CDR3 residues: CASSLSNRYNEQFF. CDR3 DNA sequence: TGTGCCAGCAGTTTATCGAATAGATACAATGAGCAGTTCTTC.

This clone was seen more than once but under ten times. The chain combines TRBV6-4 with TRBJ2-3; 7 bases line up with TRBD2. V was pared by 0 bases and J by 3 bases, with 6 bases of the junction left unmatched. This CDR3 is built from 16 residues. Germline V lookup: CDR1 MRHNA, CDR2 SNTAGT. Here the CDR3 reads CASSDSGSGQTDTQYF. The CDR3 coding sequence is TGTGCCAGCAGTGACTCTGGTAGCGGGCAAACAGATACGCAGTATTTT.

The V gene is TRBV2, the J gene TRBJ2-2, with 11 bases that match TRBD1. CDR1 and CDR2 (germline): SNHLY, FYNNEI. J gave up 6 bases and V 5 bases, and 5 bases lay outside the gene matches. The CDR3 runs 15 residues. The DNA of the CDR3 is TGTGCCAGCAGTACGGACAGGGGGCTAGCCGGGGAGCTGTTTTTT. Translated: CASSTDRGLAGELFF.

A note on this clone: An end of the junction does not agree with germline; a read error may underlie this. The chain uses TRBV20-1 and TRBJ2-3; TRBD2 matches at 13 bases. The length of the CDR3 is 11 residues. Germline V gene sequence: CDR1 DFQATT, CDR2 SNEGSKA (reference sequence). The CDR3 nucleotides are TGCAGTGCACGTGCCGGGACTAGCGGGACTTTT. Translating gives CSARAGTSGTF.

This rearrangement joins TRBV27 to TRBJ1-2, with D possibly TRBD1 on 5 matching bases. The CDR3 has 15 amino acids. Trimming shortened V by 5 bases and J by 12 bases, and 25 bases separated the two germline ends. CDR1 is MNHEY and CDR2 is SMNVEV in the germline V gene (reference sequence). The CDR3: CASSAHRSSGGVDTF. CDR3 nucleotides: TGTGCCAGCAGTGCCCACAGGTCCTCAGGCGGCGTCGACACCTTC.

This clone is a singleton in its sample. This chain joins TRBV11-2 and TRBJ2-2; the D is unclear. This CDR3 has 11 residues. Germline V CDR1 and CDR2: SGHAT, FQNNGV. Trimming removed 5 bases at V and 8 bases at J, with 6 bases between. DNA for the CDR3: TGTGCCAGCAGCCGAGCGGGGGAGCTGTTTTTT. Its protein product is CASSRAGELFF.

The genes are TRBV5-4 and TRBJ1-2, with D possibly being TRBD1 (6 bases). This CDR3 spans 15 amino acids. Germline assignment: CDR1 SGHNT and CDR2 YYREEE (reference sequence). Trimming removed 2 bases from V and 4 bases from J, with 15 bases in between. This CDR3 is CASSLELGRGYGYTF. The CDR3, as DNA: TGTGCCAGCAGCTTAGAGCTCGGCAGGGGCTATGGCTACACCTTC.